Each of the 9 T cell receptor beta chains below was sequenced from the same sample in a study of T cells after yellow fever vaccination (dated by TCRdb to about 2019). The treatment or condition label here, explained by the study, means: live attenuated yellow fever vaccine strain. Receptor libraries were prepared by 5' RACE. The sequencing machine was an Illumina NovaSeq 6000. TCRdb itself trimmed the public reads at Q25 with fastp, ran MiXCR and retained productive beta chains. Each CDR3 protein gets just one entry, which takes the most common genes and DNA from the rows behind it. A total of more than 200,000 distinct CDR3 sequences appear in this sample, more than 3.5% of them only once. The biggest ten clones account for approximately 18% of the sample. The sequences come from PBMCs, collected 15 days after the yellow fever booster vaccination. These receptors all come from a man between 18 and 29 years old who received the YFV17D yellow fever vaccine.

This clonotype was recorded many times. The chain couples TRBV6-5 to TRBJ2-5; perhaps D is TRBD1 or TRBD2 (6 bases each). Germline-derived CDR1 and CDR2 are MNHEY and SVGAGI. V was trimmed by 0 bases and J by 0 bases, leaving 11 bases between them. The CDR3 spans 16 residues. In DNA, the CDR3 is TGTGCCAGCAGTTACTCGGGACGGGGGCACCAAGAGACCCAGTACTTC. Translating gives CASSYSGRGHQETQYF.

In this sample, this clonotype turned up many times. CDR3 protein: CATTPTVSGNTIYF. Written as DNA, the CDR3 is TGTGCCACCACTCCGACTGTCTCTGGAAACACCATATATTTT. This rearrangement joins TRBV12-3 or TRBV12-4 to TRBJ1-3, with D unclear. V lost 10 bases and J 0 bases, leaving 13 bases between the germline ends. CDR3 length equals 14 residues.

This clonotype was found many times. The rearrangement uses TRBV7-2 and TRBJ2-2; D may be TRBD1 (5 bases). CDR3 size: 14 residues. V gave up 5 bases and J gave up 4 bases, with 11 bases separating them. CDR1 SGHTA and CDR2 FQGNSA come from the germline V gene. The CDR3 protein is CASSQDILTGELFF. The CDR3 DNA sequence: TGTGCCAGCAGCCAGGACATCCTCACCGGGGAGCTGTTTTTT.

This clonotype was recorded at least ten times. The rearrangement uses TRBV20-1 and TRBJ2-1; tentative D call: TRBD1 (6 bases). Germline V gene data show CDR1 as DFQATT and CDR2 as SNEGSKA (reference sequence). The CDR3 length is 13 residues. Trimming took 0 bases from V and 15 from J, leaving 18 bases between them. DNA of the CDR3: TGCAGTGCTAGAGATCAGAACAGGGTTTTTCCGTTCTTC. Protein product: CSARDQNRVFPFF.

This clonotype was seen many times. J is TRBJ2-6 and V is TRBV7-9; TRBD1 matches at 9 bases. The ends lost 5 bases at V and 2 bases at J; junction bases unmatched: 7. Germline V lookup: CDR1 SEHNR, CDR2 FQNEAQ (reference sequence). This CDR3 has 17 amino acids. CDR3 in DNA: TGTGCCAGCAGCGCGCACAGGGGGCGTGCTGGGGCCAACGTCCTGACTTTC. Its translation is CASSAHRGRAGANVLTF. The full variable domain, in which reference TRBV7-9 and TRBJ2-6 provide the parts outside the CDR3, is DTGVSQNPRHKITKRGQNVTFRCDPISEHNRLYWYRQTLGQGPEFLTYFQNEAQLEKSRLLSDRFSAERPKGSFSTLEIQRTEQGDSAMYLCASSAHRGRAGANVLTFGAGSRLTVL.

This clonotype was seen repeatedly, ten times or more. The rearrangement joins TRBV7-6 to TRBJ2-7; perhaps TRBD1 as D (7 bases). The CDR3 runs to 17 residues. V lost 5 bases, J lost 0 bases, and 20 bases lay in between. Germline V lookup: CDR1 SGHVS, CDR2 FNYEAQ. The DNA of the CDR3 is TGTGCCAGCAGCGGACACGCGGGACAGCCAAACTCCTACGAGCAGTACTTC. As protein: CASSGHAGQPNSYEQYF.

This clonotype was seen ten or more times. The chain joins TRBV12-3 or TRBV12-4 to TRBJ1-2; D ambiguous. V was shortened by 5 bases and J by 4 bases, with 11 bases between the two germline ends. This CDR3 has 13 amino acids. CDR3 nucleotide sequence: TGTGCCAGCAGTCCCGGGGTTGTCTATGGCTACACCTTC. Translation gives CASSPGVVYGYTF.

This clonotype was seen ten or more times. The V call is TRBV30, the J call TRBJ2-3, with TRBD2 identical over 11 bases. V shed 6 bases, J shed 4 bases, and the junction held 9 bases outside the gene matches. Per the germline V gene, CDR1 is GTSNPN and CDR2 is SVGIG (reference sequence). The CDR3 contains 15 residues. CDR3 nucleotide sequence: TGTGCCTGCCCCCTAGCGGGGGGTCTTTCAGATACGCAGTATTTT. It specifies CACPLAGGLSDTQYF.

The table lists this clonotype with many counts. The chain carries TRBV12-3 or TRBV12-4 and TRBJ1-1; no firm D call. The CDR3 is made up of 12 amino acids. The V gene lost 5 bases and the J gene lost 7 bases, with 11 bases spanning the gap. CDR3: CASSPIAIEAFF. The CDR3 DNA is TGTGCCAGCAGTCCTATCGCCATTGAAGCTTTCTTT.